These T cell receptor beta chains were read from a single sample in a study of PD-L1 blockade in urothelial cancer. Sequencing used immunoSEQ multiplex PCR; TCRdb keeps in-frame clones, though not all of them. The sample carries tens of thousands of clones, roughly four fifths recorded once. This sample comprised PBMCs, obtained around atezolizumab (anti-PD-L1) treatment. These receptors all come from a man aged 65 to 79 with urothelial cancer. The CDR3 runs from the conserved cysteine through the conserved F or W. The order of the fields is clone size, D gene, J gene, V gene, CDR3 protein, CDR3 DNA. A D gene is named only where the DNA matches it firmly. The size entry is marked missing in some rows and otherwise reads once, few, many or a size class.

size: .
D: TRBD1
J: TRBJ1-1
V: TRBV11-2
CDR3: CASSPTTGSTEAFF
DNA: TGTGCCAGCAGCCCTACGACAGGGTCCACTGAAGCTTTCTTT

size: .
D: .
J: TRBJ2-3
V: TRBV14
CDR3: CASSQVRRTSTDTQYF
DNA: TGTGCCAGCAGCCAAGTGAGGCGAACCTCAACGGATACGCAGTATTTT

size: .
D: .
J: TRBJ2-1
V: TRBV7-9
CDR3: CASTLGGPLNEQFF
DNA: TGTGCCAGCACTCTGGGGGGGCCCCTCAATGAGCAGTTCTTC

size: .
D: .
J: TRBJ1-1
V: TRBV28
CDR3: CASSLTQNTEAFF
DNA: TGTGCCAGCAGCCTGACACAGAACACTGAAGCTTTCTTT

size: .
D: TRBD2
J: TRBJ2-2
V: TRBV5-1
CDR3: CASSPGVAGLTGELFF
DNA: TGCGCCAGCAGCCCTGGGGTAGCGGGTTTGACCGGGGAGCTGTTTTTT

size: .
D: TRBD1
J: TRBJ1-5
V: TRBV6-8
CDR3: CASDRDVGQPQHF
DNA: TGTGCCAGCGACAGGGATGTGGGACAGCCCCAGCATTTT

size: .
D: TRBD1
J: TRBJ1-1
V: TRBV7-9
CDR3: CASSLATGEWKNTEAFF
DNA: TGTGCCAGCAGCTTAGCCACAGGGGAATGGAAGAACACTGAAGCTTTCTTT

size: .
D: .
J: TRBJ2-5
V: TRBV15
CDR3: CATSREAAQETQYF
DNA: TGTGCCACCAGCAGAGAAGCGGCCCAAGAGACCCAGTACTTC

size: .
D: TRBD1
J: TRBJ1-1
V: TRBV5-6
CDR3: CASSLQGNTEAFF
DNA: TGTGCCAGCAGCCTACAGGGGAACACTGAGGCTTTCTTT

size: once
D: .
J: TRBJ2-5
V: TRBV5-6
CDR3: CASSFGDMETQYF
DNA: TGTGCCAGCAGCTTCGGGGATATGGAGACCCAGTACTTC

size: .
D: .
J: TRBJ2-7
V: TRBV4-1
CDR3: CASSQGFGPNEQYF
DNA: TGCGCCAGCAGCCAGGGCTTCGGCCCAAACGAGCAGTACTTC